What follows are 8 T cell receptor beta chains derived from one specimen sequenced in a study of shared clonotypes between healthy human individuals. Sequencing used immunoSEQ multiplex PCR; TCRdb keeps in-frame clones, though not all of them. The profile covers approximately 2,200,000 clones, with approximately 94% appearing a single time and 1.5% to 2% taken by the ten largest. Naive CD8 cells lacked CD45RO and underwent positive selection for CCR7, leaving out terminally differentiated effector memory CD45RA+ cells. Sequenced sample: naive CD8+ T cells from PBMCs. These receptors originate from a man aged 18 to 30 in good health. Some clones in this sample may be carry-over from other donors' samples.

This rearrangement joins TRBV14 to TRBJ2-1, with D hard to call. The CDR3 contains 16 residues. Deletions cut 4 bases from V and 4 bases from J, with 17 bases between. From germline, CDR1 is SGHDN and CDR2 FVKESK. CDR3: CASSRTWGNGYNEQFF. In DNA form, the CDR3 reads TGTGCCAGCAGCCGGACCTGGGGAAACGGGTACAATGAGCAGTTCTTC.

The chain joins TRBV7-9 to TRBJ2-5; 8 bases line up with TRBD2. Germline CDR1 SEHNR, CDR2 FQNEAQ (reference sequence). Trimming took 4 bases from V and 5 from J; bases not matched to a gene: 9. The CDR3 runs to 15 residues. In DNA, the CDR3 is TGTGCCAGCAGCTCCTCGGGGCGGGAGGAGGAGACCCAGTACTTC. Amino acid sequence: CASSSSGREEETQYF.

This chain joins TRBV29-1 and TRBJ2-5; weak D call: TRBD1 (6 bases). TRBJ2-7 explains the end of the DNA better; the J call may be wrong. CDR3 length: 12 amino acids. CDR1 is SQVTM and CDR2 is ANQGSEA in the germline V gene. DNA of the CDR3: TGCAGCGTTGTTGAAGGGGGCTACGAGCAGTACTTC. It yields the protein CSVVEGGYEQYF.

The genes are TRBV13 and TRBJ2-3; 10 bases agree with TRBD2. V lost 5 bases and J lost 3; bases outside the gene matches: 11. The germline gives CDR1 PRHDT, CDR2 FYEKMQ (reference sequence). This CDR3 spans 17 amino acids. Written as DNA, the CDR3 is TGTGCCAGCAGCCCCGCTACTCGGACTAGCGGTACAGATACGCAGTATTTT. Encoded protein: CASSPATRTSGTDTQYF. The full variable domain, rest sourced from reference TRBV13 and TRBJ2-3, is AAGVIQSPRHLIKEKRETATLKCYPIPRHDTVYWYQQGPGQDPQFLISFYEKMQSDKGSIPDRFSAQQFSDYHSELNMSSLELGDSALYFCASSPATRTSGTDTQYFGPGTRLTVL.

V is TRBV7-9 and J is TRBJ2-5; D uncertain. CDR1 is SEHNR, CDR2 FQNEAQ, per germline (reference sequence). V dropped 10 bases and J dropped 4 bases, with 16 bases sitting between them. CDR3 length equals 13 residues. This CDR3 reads CATLGRWRETQYF. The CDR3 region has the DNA TGTGCCACCCTAGGACGGTGGCGAGAGACCCAGTACTTC.

The CDR3: CASSQVTAGADNEQFF. The DNA for the CDR3 is TGCGCCAGCAGCCAAGTCACAGCGGGAGCCGACAATGAGCAGTTCTTC. V usage is TRBV4-1 and J usage is TRBJ2-1; 8 bases align to TRBD2. The CDR3 has 16 residues. Germline V gene data show CDR1 as MGHRA and CDR2 as YSYEKL. The V gene end was trimmed by 1 base and the J gene end by 5 bases; junction bases not matched to a gene: 7.

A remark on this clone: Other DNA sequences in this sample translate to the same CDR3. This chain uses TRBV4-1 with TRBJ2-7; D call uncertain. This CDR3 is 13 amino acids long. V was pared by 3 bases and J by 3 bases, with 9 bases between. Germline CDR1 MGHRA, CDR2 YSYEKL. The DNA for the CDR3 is TGCGCCAGCAGCCAGGTGGGCCGCTACGAGCAGTACTTC. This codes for CASSQVGRYEQYF.

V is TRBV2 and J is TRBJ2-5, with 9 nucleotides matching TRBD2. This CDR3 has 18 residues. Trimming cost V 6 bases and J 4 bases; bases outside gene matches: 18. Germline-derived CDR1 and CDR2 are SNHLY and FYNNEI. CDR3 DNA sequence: TGTGCCAGCAGCGCCCCCCTCGATATAGCGGGAGTTAGAGAGACCCAGTACTTC. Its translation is CASSAPLDIAGVRETQYF.